This TCR beta chain was sequenced during a study of T cell responses to AZD1222 COVID-19 vaccine. Points from the study as a whole: Clonal diversity may have been underestimated in mostly white British donors.

Worth noting for this clone: Its antigen is undetermined.

There are 16 residues in the CDR3. The V gene's germline CDR1 is LGHNA and CDR2 YNFKEQ. The trim removed 4 bases at V and 1 base at J, leaving 3 bases unmatched. Produced via immunoSEQ multiplex PCR; TCRdb's table is partial and in-frame only. The sample records about 100,000 clones, more than 90% being singletons. The origin of this receptor is an adult in good health. This chain links TRBV4-2 with TRBJ2-7; 14 nucleotides align to TRBD2. Sample: peripheral blood, taken on day 0 of AZD1222 vaccination. The CDR3 reads CASSRGLAGGSYEQYF. For the CDR3, the DNA is TGTGCCAGCAGCCGAGGACTAGCGGGAGGTTCCTACGAGCAGTACTTC.